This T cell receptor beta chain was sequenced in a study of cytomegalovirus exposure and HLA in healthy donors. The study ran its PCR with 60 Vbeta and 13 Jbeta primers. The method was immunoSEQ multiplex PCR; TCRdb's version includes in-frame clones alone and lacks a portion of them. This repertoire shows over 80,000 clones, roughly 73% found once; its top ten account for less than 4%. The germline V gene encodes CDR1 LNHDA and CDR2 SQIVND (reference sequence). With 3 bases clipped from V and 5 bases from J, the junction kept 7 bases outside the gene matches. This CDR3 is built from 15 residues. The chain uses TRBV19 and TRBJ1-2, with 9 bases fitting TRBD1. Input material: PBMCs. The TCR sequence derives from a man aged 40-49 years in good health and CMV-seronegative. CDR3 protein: CASSIDEQGAYGYTF. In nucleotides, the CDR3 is TGTGCCAGTAGTATTGACGAACAGGGGGCGTATGGCTACACCTTC.